This T cell receptor beta chain was observed in a study of cytomegalovirus exposure and HLA in healthy donors. The PCR used 60 Vbeta and 13 Jbeta primers. The method was immunoSEQ multiplex PCR; TCRdb's version includes in-frame clones alone and lacks a portion of them. The repertoire table contains some 130,000 clones. The receptor was derived from a woman in her thirties or forties in good health and CMV-seropositive. The source material was PBMCs.

This chain's CDR3 is CASSRQGGDTGELFF. The CDR3 coding sequence is TGCGCCAGCAGCCGACAGGGGGGGGACACCGGGGAGCTGTTTTTT. This chain uses TRBV5-1 with TRBJ2-2, with 9 bases that match TRBD1. J was trimmed by 3 bases and V by 4 bases; bases with no gene match: 4. Germline loops: CDR1 SGHRS, CDR2 YFSETQ. This CDR3 contains 15 residues. The full variable domain, in which reference TRBV5-1 and TRBJ2-2 provide the parts outside the CDR3, is KAGVTQTPRYLIKTRGQQVTLSCSPISGHRSVSWYQQTPGQGLQFLFEYFSETQRNKGNFPGRFSGRQFSNSRSEMNVSTLELGDSALYLCASSRQGGDTGELFFGEGSRLTVL.